The rows below give T cell receptor beta chains drawn from one sample of a study of OX40 agonist ivuxolimab in advanced cancers. Sequenced by immunoSEQ multiplex PCR; TCRdb stores in-frame clones only, minus some. The table lists some 40,000 clones, over 60% of them singletons. The source was CD4+ or CD8+ T cells sorted from blood, collected in a trial of the OX40 agonist ivuxolimab. The receptors stem from an adult with an advanced solid tumor such as melanoma, head and neck, liver or kidney cancer. CDR3s include the opening cysteine and the closing phenylalanine or tryptophan. A D gene is named only where the DNA matches it firmly. Size values are once, few and many counts, or a class for expanded clones, and some rows have none.

v_gene: TRBV11-3
j_gene: TRBJ2-1
abundance: NA
d_gene: NA
CDR3nt: TGTGCCAGCAGCTTTGGGCGCAATGAGCAGTTCTTC
CDR3aa: CASSFGRNEQFF

v_gene: TRBV6-1
j_gene: TRBJ2-1
abundance: NA
d_gene: NA
CDR3nt: TGTGCCAGCCAACTAGCCCTGCTATGGCAGTTCTTC
CDR3aa: CASQLALLWQFF

v_gene: TRBV4-3
j_gene: TRBJ2-7
abundance: NA
d_gene: NA
CDR3nt: TGCGCCAGCAGCCAAGATCACAGGCCGGCCTACGAGCAGTACTTC
CDR3aa: CASSQDHRPAYEQYF

v_gene: TRBV6-5
j_gene: TRBJ2-7
abundance: NA
d_gene: NA
CDR3nt: TGTGCCAGCAGTTACTCTGGGGAGCCCTACGAGCAGTACTTC
CDR3aa: CASSYSGEPYEQYF

v_gene: TRBV6-1
j_gene: TRBJ1-5
abundance: NA
d_gene: NA
CDR3nt: TGTGCCAGCAGTGAAACGCGACAGCTACTTAGCAATCAGCCCCAGCATTTT
CDR3aa: CASSETRQLLSNQPQHF

v_gene: TRBV5-4
j_gene: TRBJ2-2
abundance: NA
d_gene: NA
CDR3nt: TGTGCCAGCAGCCGGGGGTCCGGGGAGCTGTTTTTT
CDR3aa: CASSRGSGELFF

v_gene: TRBV9
j_gene: TRBJ2-3
abundance: NA
d_gene: NA
CDR3nt: TGTGCCAGCAGCCCCCCGAATTCAGATACGCAGTATTTT
CDR3aa: CASSPPNSDTQYF

v_gene: TRBV11-2
j_gene: TRBJ2-7
abundance: NA
d_gene: TRBD1
CDR3nt: TGTGCCAGCAGGCGGACAGGGTCGAGGGAGCAGTACTTC
CDR3aa: CASRRTGSREQYF

v_gene: TRBV6-6
j_gene: TRBJ1-5
abundance: NA
d_gene: NA
CDR3nt: TGTGCCACCTGGGGGGGGGCCCTCAATCAGCCCCAGCATTTT
CDR3aa: CATWGGALNQPQHF

v_gene: TRBV14
j_gene: TRBJ2-5
abundance: NA
d_gene: NA
CDR3nt: TGTGCCAGCAGACTAGCCGGGGGAGCAGAGACCCAGTACTTC
CDR3aa: CASRLAGGAETQYF

v_gene: TRBV9
j_gene: TRBJ1-3
abundance: NA
d_gene: NA
CDR3nt: TGTGCCAGCAGCGTAGACGGAGGAGCCTCTGGAAACACCATATATTTT
CDR3aa: CASSVDGGASGNTIYF

v_gene: TRBV11-2
j_gene: TRBJ2-2
abundance: NA
d_gene: NA
CDR3nt: TGTGCCAGCAGCTTAGGGTATGATTACGGGGAGCTGTTTTTT
CDR3aa: CASSLGYDYGELFF

v_gene: TRBV27
j_gene: TRBJ2-5
abundance: NA
d_gene: TRBD2
CDR3nt: TGTGCCAGCAGTTTATCCGGGACTAGCGGCCAAGAGACCCAGTACTTC
CDR3aa: CASSLSGTSGQETQYF

v_gene: TRBV7-7
j_gene: TRBJ2-5
abundance: NA
d_gene: TRBD1
CDR3nt: TGTGCTAGCAGCTCGGGACAGTTCCAAGAGACCCAGTACTTC
CDR3aa: CASSSGQFQETQYF

v_gene: TRBV19
j_gene: TRBJ1-5
abundance: NA
d_gene: TRBD1
CDR3nt: TGTGCCAGTCGTAAGGAAAGACAGGGCCATCAGCCCCAGCATTTT
CDR3aa: CASRKERQGHQPQHF

v_gene: TRBV5-5
j_gene: TRBJ2-7
abundance: NA
d_gene: NA
CDR3nt: TGTGCCAGCAGCCCTGAGAGGGGCCCCTACGAGCAGTACTTC
CDR3aa: CASSPERGPYEQYF

v_gene: TRBV9
j_gene: TRBJ2-5
abundance: NA
d_gene: TRBD2
CDR3nt: TGTGCCAGCAGCGTAGGGATGGGACTAGCATCCCGGGACTTC
CDR3aa: CASSVGMGLASRDF

v_gene: TRBV5-1
j_gene: TRBJ2-1
abundance: NA
d_gene: NA
CDR3nt: TGCGCCAGCAGCTTGCTGGGGGATGAGCAGTTCTTC
CDR3aa: CASSLLGDEQFF

v_gene: TRBV6-6
j_gene: TRBJ2-3
abundance: NA
d_gene: NA
CDR3nt: TGTGCCAGCAGTCCCCGGGCTTTCACAGATACGCAGTATTTT
CDR3aa: CASSPRAFTDTQYF

v_gene: TRBV9
j_gene: TRBJ2-4
abundance: NA
d_gene: NA
CDR3nt: TGTGCCAGCAGCCCGAGGGGGGCAGGTTGGGAAGACCAGTACTTC
CDR3aa: CASSPRGAGWEDQYF

v_gene: TRBV30
j_gene: TRBJ2-7
abundance: NA
d_gene: TRBD1
CDR3nt: TGTGCCTGGAGTTCACAGGGGGCTGGGGAGCAGTACTTC
CDR3aa: CAWSSQGAGEQYF

v_gene: TRBV7-9
j_gene: TRBJ2-5
abundance: NA
d_gene: TRBD2
CDR3nt: TGTGCCAGCAGCCCTAGAATGCGGGAGGGCAGCGAGACCCAGTACTTC
CDR3aa: CASSPRMREGSETQYF

v_gene: TRBV7-2
j_gene: TRBJ2-2
abundance: NA
d_gene: NA
CDR3nt: TGTGCCAGCAGCTTGGGGAGAGATTTGTCCGGGGAGCTGTTTTTT
CDR3aa: CASSLGRDLSGELFF

v_gene: TRBV12-5
j_gene: TRBJ2-7
abundance: NA
d_gene: TRBD1
CDR3nt: TGTGCTAGTGGCCCGGGACAGGGTTACGAGCAGTACTTC
CDR3aa: CASGPGQGYEQYF

v_gene: TRBV27
j_gene: TRBJ1-2
abundance: medium-sized
d_gene: NA
CDR3nt: TGTGCCAGCAGTTTGGGGCGGAACTATGGCTACACCTTC
CDR3aa: CASSLGRNYGYTF

v_gene: TRBV28
j_gene: TRBJ1-5
abundance: NA
d_gene: TRBD1
CDR3nt: TGTGCCAGCAGTATTTCCGGGACAGGTAATTATCAGCCCCAGCATTTT
CDR3aa: CASSISGTGNYQPQHF

v_gene: TRBV28
j_gene: TRBJ2-7
abundance: NA
d_gene: NA
CDR3nt: TGTGCCAGCAGTCGTCAGGGGTGGTCGGGCGAGCAGTACTTC
CDR3aa: CASSRQGWSGEQYF

v_gene: TRBV11-3
j_gene: TRBJ2-7
abundance: NA
d_gene: NA
CDR3nt: TGTGCCAGCAGCAAGCCCCCCACCTACGAGCAGTACTTC
CDR3aa: CASSKPPTYEQYF

v_gene: TRBV9
j_gene: TRBJ2-7
abundance: NA
d_gene: TRBD2
CDR3nt: TGTGCCAGCAGCGTAGGGCTAGCGGGAGTCTACGAGCAGTACTTC
CDR3aa: CASSVGLAGVYEQYF

v_gene: TRBV5-1
j_gene: TRBJ2-1
abundance: NA
d_gene: NA
CDR3nt: TGCGCCAGCAGCTTGGAGTGGCGGGGACCATACAATGAGCAGTTCTTC
CDR3aa: CASSLEWRGPYNEQFF

v_gene: TRBV28
j_gene: TRBJ2-7
abundance: NA
d_gene: TRBD2
CDR3nt: TGTGCCAGCAGTTTAACGGCGGGGGGCTATTCCTACGAGCAGTACTTC
CDR3aa: CASSLTAGGYSYEQYF

v_gene: TRBV5-1
j_gene: TRBJ2-7
abundance: once
d_gene: NA
CDR3nt: TGCGCCAGCAGCTGGACGGGGTCTCGGAACGAGCAGTACTTC
CDR3aa: CASSWTGSRNEQYF

v_gene: TRBV5-4
j_gene: TRBJ1-2
abundance: NA
d_gene: NA
CDR3nt: TGTGCCAGCAGCTTGGGCGGGGCGGGCATCTATGGCTACACCTTC
CDR3aa: CASSLGGAGIYGYTF

v_gene: TRBV29-1
j_gene: TRBJ1-1
abundance: NA
d_gene: NA
CDR3nt: TGCAGCGTTGAAGATCCCTCGACTCCCCAAGAAGCTTTCTTT
CDR3aa: CSVEDPSTPQEAFF

v_gene: TRBV30
j_gene: TRBJ1-1
abundance: NA
d_gene: NA
CDR3nt: TGTGCCTGGAGTAAGGGGGACAACACTGAAGCTTTCTTT
CDR3aa: CAWSKGDNTEAFF

v_gene: TRBV6-5
j_gene: TRBJ2-7
abundance: NA
d_gene: TRBD1
CDR3nt: TGTGCCAGCAGCCCCCGGGACAGGCCTTCCTACGAGCAGTACTTC
CDR3aa: CASSPRDRPSYEQYF

v_gene: TRBV4-1
j_gene: TRBJ1-1
abundance: NA
d_gene: TRBD1
CDR3nt: TGCGCCAGCAGCCTGGACAGGGTTTTGGGTATGAACACTGAAGCTTTCTTT
CDR3aa: CASSLDRVLGMNTEAFF

v_gene: TRBV7-9
j_gene: TRBJ1-1
abundance: few
d_gene: NA
CDR3nt: TGTGCCAGCAGCGGGGCTTATGAAGCTTTCTTT
CDR3aa: CASSGAYEAFF

v_gene: TRBV7-9
j_gene: TRBJ1-2
abundance: NA
d_gene: TRBD1
CDR3nt: TGTGCCAGCAGCCCGACAGGGGTAGATGGCTACACCTTC
CDR3aa: CASSPTGVDGYTF

v_gene: TRBV19
j_gene: TRBJ2-5
abundance: NA
d_gene: NA
CDR3nt: TGTGCCAGTAGTATGGGGACCGTAAAGACCCAGTACTTC
CDR3aa: CASSMGTVKTQYF

v_gene: TRBV2
j_gene: TRBJ1-4
abundance: NA
d_gene: TRBD1
CDR3nt: TGTGCCAGCAATACGGAGGGGGCGAAACTGTTTTTT
CDR3aa: CASNTEGAKLFF

v_gene: TRBV6-5
j_gene: TRBJ1-1
abundance: NA
d_gene: NA
CDR3nt: TGTGCCAGCAGTTACTCGGATTTACGGATTGGGGCTTTCTTT
CDR3aa: CASSYSDLRIGAFF

v_gene: TRBV28
j_gene: TRBJ2-7
abundance: NA
d_gene: TRBD2
CDR3nt: TGTGCCAGCAGTACCGGGACTAGTAACTACGAGCAGTACTTC
CDR3aa: CASSTGTSNYEQYF

v_gene: TRBV7-2
j_gene: TRBJ1-2
abundance: NA
d_gene: TRBD1
CDR3nt: TGTGCCAGCAGCTTAGGAGGGACAGGGGGCTATGGCTACACCTTC
CDR3aa: CASSLGGTGGYGYTF

v_gene: TRBV10-3
j_gene: TRBJ2-1
abundance: once
d_gene: TRBD1
CDR3nt: TGTGCCATCAGTGAGTCGCTTTCCGGGACAGGGGGCTACAATGAGCAGTTCTTC
CDR3aa: CAISESLSGTGGYNEQFF

v_gene: TRBV7-2
j_gene: TRBJ1-3
abundance: medium-sized
d_gene: NA
CDR3nt: TGTGCCAGCGGTGCCGACTCTGGAAACACCATATATTTT
CDR3aa: CASGADSGNTIYF

v_gene: TRBV11-3
j_gene: TRBJ1-3
abundance: NA
d_gene: NA
CDR3nt: TGTGCCAGCAGCTCAAGCCGGGCGGCCAACACCATATATTTT
CDR3aa: CASSSSRAANTIYF

v_gene: TRBV19
j_gene: TRBJ1-5
abundance: NA
d_gene: NA
CDR3nt: TGTGCCAGCTTACCGGAGGGAAACGGCAATCAGCCCCAGCATTTT
CDR3aa: CASLPEGNGNQPQHF

v_gene: TRBV5-4
j_gene: TRBJ1-1
abundance: NA
d_gene: NA
CDR3nt: TGTGCCAGCAGCCCCGGCAGGATGGGGTTCATGAACACTGAAGCTTTCTTT
CDR3aa: CASSPGRMGFMNTEAFF